This TCR beta chain came from a study of T cells in Graves' hyperthyroidism and ophthalmopathy. Findings and caveats of the study: Blood held most thyroid clonotypes expanded above 0.001 frequency. It was a median roughly 6.5 months before onset that the model predicted ophthalmopathy.

Individuals with ophthalmopathy presented a Clinical Activity Score of at least 3, a NOSPECS grade of at least 4 and a duration under 3 months. Clinical symptoms, serum thyroxine, TRAb, thyroid ultrasound and orbital computed tomography established diagnosis. There are many counts of this clonotype. As yet, its antigen is unknown. V dropped 0 bases and J dropped 4; count of bases not matched to a gene: 10. Per germline, CDR1 SGHDT and CDR2 YYEEEE. The CDR3 is 17 residues long. TCR beta CDR3 region amplification was performed from RNA transcripts. The HTBI primer set served for first-round RT-PCR of the TCR CDR3. TCRdb used MiXCR to reprocess the multiplex PCR reads, holding one entry per CDR3 protein. The table shows under 400,000 distinct CDR3 sequences, with nearly 15% occurring only once.

This clonotype originated in a woman aged 60 to 75 with Graves' ophthalmopathy. This chain joins TRBV5-6 and TRBJ2-3; 8 bases agree with TRBD2. The sample was blood. The CDR3 nucleotides are TGTGCCAGCAGCTTGGCCTTGTTAGCGGGAAAGGCAGATACGCAGTATTTT. It encodes CASSLALLAGKADTQYF.